The 2 T cell receptor beta chains listed next were all sequenced from one sample in a study of shared clonotypes between healthy human individuals. The table came from immunoSEQ multiplex PCR; TCRdb's copy has only in-frame clones and leaves some out. The sample has some 1,900,000 clones; 85% to 95% are singletons. Naive-designated CD8 cells lacked CD45RO, were positively enriched for CCR7, and omitted terminally differentiated effector memory CD45RA+ cells. The source material was naive CD8+ T cells sorted from blood. These receptors all stem from a man younger than 35 in good health.

CDR3 sequence reads: CASSEPAGGPNTQYF. The CDR3 region has the DNA TGTGCCAGCAGTGAACCAGCGGGAGGGCCAAATACGCAGTATTTT. The chain carries TRBV2 and TRBJ2-3; 10 bases are shared with TRBD2. V dropped 2 bases and J dropped 7; count of bases not matched to a gene: 6. The CDR3 is 15 amino acids. Germline loops: CDR1 SNHLY, CDR2 FYNNEI.

This rearrangement joins TRBV6-1 to TRBJ1-2; 9 bases fit TRBD1. The CDR3 is 13 residues long. Trimming at V came to 6 bases and at J to 3 bases, leaving 2 bases not matched to a gene. CDR1 and CDR2 (germline): MNHNS, SASEGT. CDR3 coding DNA: TGTGCCAGCAGATGGACAGGGGACTATGGCTACACCTTC. Translated, it gives CASRWTGDYGYTF.